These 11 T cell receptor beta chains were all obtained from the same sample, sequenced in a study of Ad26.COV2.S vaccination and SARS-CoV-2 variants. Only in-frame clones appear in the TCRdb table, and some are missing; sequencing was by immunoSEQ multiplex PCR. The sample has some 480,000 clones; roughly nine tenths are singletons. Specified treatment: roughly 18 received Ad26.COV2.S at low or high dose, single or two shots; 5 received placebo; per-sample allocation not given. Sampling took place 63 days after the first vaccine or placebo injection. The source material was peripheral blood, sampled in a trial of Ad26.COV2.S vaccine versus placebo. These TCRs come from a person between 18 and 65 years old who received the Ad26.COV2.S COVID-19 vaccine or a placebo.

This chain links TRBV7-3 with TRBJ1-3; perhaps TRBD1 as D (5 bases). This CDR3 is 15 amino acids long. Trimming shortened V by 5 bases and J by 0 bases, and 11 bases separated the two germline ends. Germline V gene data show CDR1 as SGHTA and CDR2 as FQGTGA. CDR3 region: CASSPGGNSGNTIYF. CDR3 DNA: TGTGCCAGCAGCCCGGGGGGAAACTCTGGAAACACCATATATTTT.

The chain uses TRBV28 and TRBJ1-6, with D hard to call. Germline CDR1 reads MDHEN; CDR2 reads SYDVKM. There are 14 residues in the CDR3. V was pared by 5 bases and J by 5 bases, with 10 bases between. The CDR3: CASSRAANNSPLHF. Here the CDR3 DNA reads TGTGCCAGCAGTCGCGCGGCAAATAATTCACCCCTCCACTTT. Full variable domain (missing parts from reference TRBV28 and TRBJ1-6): DVKVTQSSRYLVKRTGEKVFLECVQDMDHENMFWYRQDPGLGLRLIYFSYDVKMKEKGDIPEGYSVSREKKERFSLILESASTNQTSMYLCASSRAANNSPLHFGNGTRLTVT.

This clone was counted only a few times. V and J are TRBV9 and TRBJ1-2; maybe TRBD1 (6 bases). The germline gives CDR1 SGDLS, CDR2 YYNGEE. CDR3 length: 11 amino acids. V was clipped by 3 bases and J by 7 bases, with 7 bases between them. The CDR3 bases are TGTGCCAGCAGCGACAGGGCTGGCTACACCTTC. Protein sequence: CASSDRAGYTF.

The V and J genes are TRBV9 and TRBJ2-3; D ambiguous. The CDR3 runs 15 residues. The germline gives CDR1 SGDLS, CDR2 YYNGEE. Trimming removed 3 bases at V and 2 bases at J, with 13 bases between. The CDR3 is CASSALIGSTDTQYF. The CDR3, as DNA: TGTGCCAGCAGCGCCCTAATTGGCTCCACAGATACGCAGTATTTT.

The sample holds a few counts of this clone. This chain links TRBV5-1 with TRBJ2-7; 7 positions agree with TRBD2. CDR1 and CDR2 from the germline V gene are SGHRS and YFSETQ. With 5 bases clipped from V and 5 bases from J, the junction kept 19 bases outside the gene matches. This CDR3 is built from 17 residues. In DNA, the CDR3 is TGCGCCAGCAGTTGGGGCCTAGGGGCGGGAGTAAGCAACGAGCAGTACTTC. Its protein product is CASSWGLGAGVSNEQYF.

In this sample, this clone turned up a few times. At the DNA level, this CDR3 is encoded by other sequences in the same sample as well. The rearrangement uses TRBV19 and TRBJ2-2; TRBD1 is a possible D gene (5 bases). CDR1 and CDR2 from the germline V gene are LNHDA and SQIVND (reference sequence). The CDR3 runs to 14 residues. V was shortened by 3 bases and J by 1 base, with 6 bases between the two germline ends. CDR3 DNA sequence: TGTGCCAGTAGTATCGACAGGAACACCGGGGAGCTGTTTTTT. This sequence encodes CASSIDRNTGELFF.

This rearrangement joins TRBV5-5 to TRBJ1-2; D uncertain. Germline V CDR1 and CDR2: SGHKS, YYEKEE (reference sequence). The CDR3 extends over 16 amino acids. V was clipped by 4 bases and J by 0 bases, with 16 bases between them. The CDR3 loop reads CASSRLGTSSNYGYTF. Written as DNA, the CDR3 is TGTGCCAGCAGCCGATTGGGTACCTCCTCTAACTATGGCTACACCTTC.

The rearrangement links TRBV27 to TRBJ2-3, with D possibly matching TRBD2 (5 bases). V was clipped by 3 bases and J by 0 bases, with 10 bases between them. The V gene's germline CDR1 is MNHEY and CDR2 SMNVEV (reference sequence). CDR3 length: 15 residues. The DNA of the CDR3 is TGTGCCAGCAGTTTCGGGGTATGGAGCACAGATACGCAGTATTTT. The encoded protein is CASSFGVWSTDTQYF.

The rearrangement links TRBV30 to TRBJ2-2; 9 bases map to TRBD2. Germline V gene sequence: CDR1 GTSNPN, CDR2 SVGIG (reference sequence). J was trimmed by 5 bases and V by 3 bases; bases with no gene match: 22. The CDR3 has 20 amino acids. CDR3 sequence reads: CAWSRPFRGSAGGGTGELFF. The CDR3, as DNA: TGTGCCTGGAGCCGACCGTTCCGAGGATCAGCGGGAGGAGGTACCGGGGAGCTGTTTTTT.

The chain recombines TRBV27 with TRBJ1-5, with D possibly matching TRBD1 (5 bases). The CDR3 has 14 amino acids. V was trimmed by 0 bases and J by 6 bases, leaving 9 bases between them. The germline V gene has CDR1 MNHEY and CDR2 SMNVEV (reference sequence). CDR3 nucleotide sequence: TGTGCCAGCAGTTTATCCGGGGCTGGTCAGCCCCAGCATTTT. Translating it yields CASSLSGAGQPQHF.

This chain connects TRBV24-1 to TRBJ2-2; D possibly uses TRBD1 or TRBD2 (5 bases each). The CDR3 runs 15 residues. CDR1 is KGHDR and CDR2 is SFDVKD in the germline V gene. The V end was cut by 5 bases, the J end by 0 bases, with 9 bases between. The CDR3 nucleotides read TGTGCCACCAGTGCCCTGGGACCGAACACCGGGGAGCTGTTTTTT. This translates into CATSALGPNTGELFF.